These 22 T cell receptor beta chains share one sample of origin, sequenced in a study of T cell repertoires in cytomegalovirus infection (dated by TCRdb to between 2019 and 2020). The listed sequencing device is Illumina HiSeq 1500. TCRdb cleaned the public reads at Q25 with fastp, built clones with MiXCR and kept in-frame beta chains. Every distinct CDR3 protein forms one entry, paired with its most common genes and DNA. The sample contains some 240,000 distinct CDR3 sequences, more than 15% of them found a single time. In total, the top ten clones hold around 43% of the sample. Material for sequencing was CD8+ T cells from PBMCs. These receptors came from a human donor in good health (CMV status not recorded). Some clones in this sample may be carry-over from other donors' samples.

This clonotype was observed many times. The V and J genes are TRBV2 and TRBJ2-3, with D perhaps being TRBD1 or TRBD2 (5 bases each). The length of the CDR3 is 14 residues. Trimming removed 0 bases at V and 4 bases at J, with 8 bases between. The V gene's germline CDR1 is SNHLY and CDR2 FYNNEI. The CDR3 loop is CASSEAGVADTQYF. The DNA of the CDR3 is TGTGCCAGCAGTGAAGCGGGGGTGGCAGATACGCAGTATTTT.

This clonotype was seen only a few times. This chain connects TRBV7-6 to TRBJ2-1; 12 bases fit TRBD2. Germline CDR1 is SGHVS and CDR2 is FNYEAQ. The CDR3 length is 17 residues. V was pared by 0 bases and J by 7 bases, with 7 bases of the junction left unmatched. CDR3 sequence reads: CASSLAASGGARNEQFF. CDR3 DNA sequence: TGTGCCAGCAGCTTAGCTGCTAGCGGGGGGGCCCGGAATGAGCAGTTCTTC.

This clonotype was seen many times. The V call is TRBV7-6, the J call TRBJ2-1; D is undetermined. V lost 4 bases and J 0 bases, leaving 16 bases between the germline ends. The CDR3 is made up of 17 amino acids. The germline gives CDR1 SGHVS, CDR2 FNYEAQ. The CDR3, as DNA: TGTGCCAGCAGCTCCGCTACCAGGACGAGCTCCTACAATGAGCAGTTCTTC. It is translated as CASSSATRTSSYNEQFF.

This clonotype was counted ten times or more. This chain joins TRBV6-6 and TRBJ1-6, with unresolved D. V gave up 2 bases and J gave up 8 bases, with 7 bases separating them. The CDR3 loop spans 13 amino acids. Germline V gene lookup returns CDR1 MNHNY and CDR2 SVGAGI (reference sequence). CDR3 nucleotide sequence: TGTGCCAGCAGTTACGAGCGGTATTCACCCCTCCACTTT. This encodes CASSYERYSPLHF.

As regards this clonotype: A read error is possible here, since a much larger clone lies one base away. Likely a read error: the CDR3 ends without its conserved phenylalanine or tryptophan. The chain joins TRBV28 to TRBJ1-2; D ambiguous. Germline CDR1 and CDR2: MDHEN and SYDVKM. CDR3 length: 10 residues. The germline V and J ends were trimmed by 3 bases and 8 bases, with 4 bases remaining between them. CDR3: CASSFQGYTL. The DNA of the CDR3 is TGTGCCAGCAGTTTTCAAGGCTACACCTTG.

The gene calls are TRBV6-2 or TRBV6-3 and TRBJ2-7; tentatively, D is TRBD1 (6 bases). V lost 9 bases and J lost 1, with 19 bases in between. Germline loops: CDR1 MNHEY, CDR2 SVGEGT. CDR3 size: 15 residues. The CDR3 coding sequence is TGTGCCAGTACCGTCTGGACAGACTTTTCCTACGAGCAGTACTTC. This gives the protein CASTVWTDFSYEQYF.

This chain links TRBV5-1 with TRBJ1-1, with D possibly matching TRBD1 (5 bases). CDR3 length: 15 residues. Looked up from germline, CDR1 is SGHRS and CDR2 is YFSETQ. The V end was cut by 4 bases, the J end by 2 bases, with 15 bases between. The CDR3 bases are TGCGCCAGCAGCCAATTGGAGGGGCGAAACACTGAAGCTTTCTTT. Its protein product is CASSQLEGRNTEAFF. The entire variable domain, with the rest obtained from reference TRBV5-1 and TRBJ1-1, is as follows: KAGVTQTPRYLIKTRGQQVTLSCSPISGHRSVSWYQQTPGQGLQFLFEYFSETQRNKGNFPGRFSGRQFSNSRSEMNVSTLELGDSALYLCASSQLEGRNTEAFFGQGTRLTVV.

The chain employs TRBV4-2 and TRBJ2-1, with D perhaps being TRBD1 or TRBD2 (6 bases each). There are 15 residues in the CDR3. V was cut by 0 bases and J by 8 bases, with 14 bases left in between. From germline, CDR1 is LGHNA and CDR2 YNFKEQ. The CDR3 region is CASSQERGARDEQFF. The CDR3 DNA follows: TGTGCCAGCAGCCAAGAGAGGGGGGCGAGGGATGAGCAGTTCTTC.

This clonotype was detected many times. The V and J genes are TRBV7-6 and TRBJ2-5; D is perhaps TRBD2 (6 bases). With 2 bases removed from V and 5 bases from J, the gap between germline ends came to 18 bases. Germline V gives CDR1 SGHVS, CDR2 FNYEAQ. This CDR3 is 16 amino acids long. Here the CDR3 DNA reads TGTGCCAGCAGCTTACCCCAGGGACTTAACGGGGAGACCCAGTACTTC. The encoded protein is CASSLPQGLNGETQYF.

This clonotype was recorded at least ten times. The chain links TRBV7-2 to TRBJ2-7; D is unresolved. The CDR3 sequence is 14 residues long. Trimming cost V 0 bases and J 2 bases, with 8 bases left between them. CDR1 and CDR2 from the germline V gene are SGHTA and FQGNSA. CDR3: CASSLAPGAYEQYF. The DNA for the CDR3 is TGTGCCAGCAGCTTAGCTCCAGGAGCCTACGAGCAGTACTTC.

The J gene is TRBJ1-1, the V gene TRBV28; D gene uncertain. The CDR3 runs 12 residues. Germline V gene data show CDR1 as MDHEN and CDR2 as SYDVKM. CDR3 in DNA: TGTGTCGGTTCCGGATTGAACACTGAAGCTTTCTTT. Residues: CVGSGLNTEAFF.

This clonotype was seen repeatedly, ten times or more. V is TRBV7-6 and J is TRBJ1-1; D is perhaps TRBD1 (5 bases). The V gene lost 4 bases and the J gene lost 4 bases, with 16 bases spanning the gap. The CDR3 is 15 residues long. Germline CDR1 SGHVS, CDR2 FNYEAQ. The CDR3 sequence is CASSSRDPTSTEAFF. In DNA form, the CDR3 reads TGTGCCAGCAGCTCTCGGGACCCAACCTCCACTGAAGCTTTCTTT. The variable domain in full, with the rest retrieved from reference TRBV7-6 and TRBJ1-1, is GAGVSQSPRYKVTKRGQDVALRCDPISGHVSLYWYRQALGQGPEFLTYFNYEAQQDKSGLPNDRFSAERPEGSISTLTIQRTEQRDSAMYRCASSSRDPTSTEAFFGQGTRLTVV.

This clonotype was seen more than once but under ten times. The rearrangement uses TRBV7-9 and TRBJ2-7; unclear D gene. V gave up 4 bases and J gave up 7 bases, with 20 bases separating them. CDR3 size: 15 residues. The germline gives CDR1 SEHNR, CDR2 FQNEAQ (reference sequence). CDR3 in DNA: TGTGCCAGCAGCTCTCCACTACACCGTTTGGGGGAGCAGTACTTC. It translates to CASSSPLHRLGEQYF.

This clonotype was picked up many times. The V call is TRBV7-2, the J call TRBJ1-1; D call uncertain. Germline CDR1 and CDR2: SGHTA and FQGNSA. The CDR3 is 13 residues long. V dropped 6 bases and J dropped 0 bases, with 8 bases sitting between them. The CDR3 loop reads CASSSELNTEAFF. The CDR3 DNA follows: TGTGCCAGCAGTTCCGAATTGAACACTGAAGCTTTCTTT.

This clonotype was counted ten times or more. The rearrangement joins TRBV7-6 to TRBJ2-5, with TRBD2 matching over 11 bases. Germline V gene sequence: CDR1 SGHVS, CDR2 FNYEAQ. V lost 5 bases to trimming and J lost 5 bases; unmatched junction nucleotides: 7. The CDR3 has 15 amino acids. CDR3 in amino acids: CASSLTSGVKETQYF. CDR3 in DNA: TGTGCCAGCAGCCTGACTAGCGGGGTAAAGGAGACCCAGTACTTC.

This clonotype turned up a few times. V and J are TRBV25-1 and TRBJ2-3; no reliable D call. V lost 0 bases, J lost 2 bases, and 12 bases lay in between. This CDR3 is built from 16 residues. From germline, CDR1 is MGHDK and CDR2 SYGVNS. CDR3 protein: CASSEYVGPTTDTQYF. The DNA of the CDR3 is TGTGCCAGCAGTGAATATGTAGGACCCACCACAGATACGCAGTATTTT.

The table lists this clonotype with a few counts. The CDR3 loop is CASTQLTGTDTQYF. The CDR3 DNA is TGTGCCAGCACTCAACTGACGGGCACAGATACGCAGTATTTT. V is TRBV6-1 and J is TRBJ2-3; D not resolved. V shed 7 bases and J shed 1 base, with 12 bases lying between them. The CDR3 runs 14 residues. Germline CDR1 is MNHNS and CDR2 is SASEGT.

This clonotype was counted ten times or more. V and J are TRBV24-1 and TRBJ2-7; D remains ambiguous. The V gene's germline CDR1 is KGHDR and CDR2 SFDVKD. The ends were cut back, 0 bases at V and 1 base at J, with 9 bases in the middle. The length of the CDR3 is 15 residues. In DNA, the CDR3 is TGTGCCACCAGTGATTTGGGCACCCCGTCCTACGAGCAGTACTTC. Translating gives CATSDLGTPSYEQYF.

The CDR3 sequence: CASSVGSSGSYNEQFF. The CDR3 bases are TGTGCCAGCAGCGTAGGATCTAGCGGGTCCTACAATGAGCAGTTCTTC. This sequence joins TRBV9 and TRBJ2-1; 8 nucleotides line up with TRBD2. Trimming took 0 bases from V and 1 from J; bases not matched to a gene: 3. This CDR3 region has 16 residues. CDR1 is SGDLS, CDR2 YYNGEE, per germline.

This clonotype was observed at least ten times. The rearrangement uses TRBV11-2 and TRBJ2-7; a possible D gene is TRBD1 (7 bases). The CDR3 totals 16 residues. Between the trimmed V and J ends, which lost 5 bases and 3 bases, there was a span of 20 bases. Germline lookup yields CDR1 SGHAT and CDR2 FQNNGV. In DNA form, the CDR3 reads TGTGCCAGCAGCCCTTATGGGGCAGGGGGGTTCTACGAGCAGTACTTC. It is translated as CASSPYGAGGFYEQYF.

The table lists this clonotype with many counts. The CDR3 loop reads CASSLAAGGDNEQFF. CDR3 bases: TGTGCCAGCAGCTTAGCTGCGGGGGGTGACAATGAGCAGTTCTTC. The V call is TRBV7-6, the J call TRBJ2-1, with 8 bases identical to TRBD2. The CDR3 covers 15 residues. Germline assignment: CDR1 SGHVS and CDR2 FNYEAQ. V dropped 0 bases and J dropped 5; count of bases not matched to a gene: 3.

This clonotype came up many times. The V and J genes are TRBV7-2 and TRBJ2-7; D is unclear. Trimming shortened V by 2 bases and J by 7 bases, and 12 bases separated the two germline ends. This CDR3 is 13 amino acids long. CDR1 SGHTA and CDR2 FQGNSA come from the germline V gene. The CDR3 is CASSLHPIGEQYF. CDR3 in DNA: TGTGCCAGCAGCTTACACCCAATAGGAGAGCAGTACTTC.